These T cell receptor beta chains were read from a single sample in a study of blood T cell repertoires in COVID-19. The repertoire was sequenced with immunoSEQ multiplex PCR; TCRdb's copy has only in-frame clones and lacks some. The table has about 430,000 clones, about 88% seen once. The sample was PBMCs or T cells enriched from blood (not recorded which). The receptors here all came from a woman aged 18-35 years who had been exposed to COVID-19. The CDR3 runs from the conserved cysteine through the conserved F or W.

V gene	CDR3 protein
TRBV18	CASSPQRGKSTDTQYF
TRBV28	CASSLWGGTGTLDGYTF
TRBV6-5	CASSYHSRNTGELFF
TRBV3-1/TRBV3-2	CASSPGPEGGELFF
TRBV5-1	CASSLALPGQGTSYTF
TRBV3-1/TRBV3-2	CASSQDAAKETQYF
TRBV10-3	CAIREGTGEQYF
TRBV3-1/TRBV3-2	CASSQYRSGITYNEQFF
TRBV9	CASSPVGGGRNEQFF
TRBV6-2/TRBV6-3	CASSRQGLVAGELFF
TRBV7-9	CASSSTSGGYNEQFF
TRBV14	CASSGALNTGELFF
TRBV15	CATSTGMETQYF
TRBV7-9	CASSLQSGMNTEAFF
TRBV7-8	CASSPKREGRSEQYF
TRBV2	CASYLTGIQETQYF
TRBV7-2	CASSFRSGRAYEQYF
TRBV28	CASSPWEDSYEQYF
TRBV6-5	CASQSAGDYNEQFF
TRBV28	CASKGQADTGELFF
TRBV11-2	CASSFSRGGQTLYNEQFF
TRBV10-1	CASSPLGSGNLEQYF
TRBV6-6	CASSRDRGPQMVRFF
TRBV30	CAWSGDTGMGYTF
TRBV29-1	CSVEDSGRGETQYF
TRBV19	CASSIGLQQSNEQFF
TRBV7-2	CASSPRGLAGGSEQFF
TRBV2	CASSGLGGSTDTQYF
TRBV28	CASRTSGSTDTQYF
TRBV18	CASSPSRGEQFF
TRBV9	CASSVAVRGNYGYTF
TRBV11-2	CASSPGRAAHEQYF
TRBV3-1/TRBV3-2	CASSQMKIAGGITDTQYF
TRBV7-2	CASSPGGGGETQYF
TRBV4-1	CASSQDRDYGYTF
TRBV3-1/TRBV3-2	CASSPLAGYTGELFF
TRBV3-1/TRBV3-2	CASSQENIGEVSNTEAFF
TRBV4-3	CASSQDLAPYNEQFF
TRBV15	CATSRGAGTNYEQYF
TRBV7-9	CASSGSDREWEKLFF
TRBV6-5	CASSNRNPAEQYF
TRBV28	CASSSKRRLAYGYTF
TRBV4-1	CASNIPPEGGYTF
TRBV18	CASSHADRVMNEQYF
TRBV10-3	CAISLQVGDSPLHF
TRBV2	CASSEAETGSVEGYTF
TRBV18	CASSTGIQETQYF
TRBV25-1	CASSDQGYQPQHF
TRBV28	CASSPGTGGAYHNSPLHF
TRBV9	CASSVDGSRISSEQYF